This is a list of T cell receptor beta chains from one sample in a study of blood T cell repertoires in COVID-19. Only in-frame clones appear in the TCRdb table, and some are missing; sequencing was by immunoSEQ multiplex PCR. The sample includes some 200,000 clones, 80% to 90% seen only once; the top ten take roughly 18%. Sequencing was done on a sample of peripheral blood. The receptor set was obtained from an elderly woman with active or convalescent COVID-19. CDR3s include the opening cysteine and the closing phenylalanine or tryptophan. A D gene is named only where the DNA matches it firmly. Size is stated for part of the rows, as once, few or many counts, or as a class when the clone is expanded.

cdr3_nt,cdr3_aa,j_call,cdr3_length,clone_size,d_call,v_call
TGCGCCAGCAGCCAAGATCGGGGACACCTTTTCTCCTACGAGCAGTACTTC,CASSQDRGHLFSYEQYF,TRBJ2-7,17,.,.,TRBV4-1
TGTGCCAGTAGTATCCAGGGGACAGGGGGCCCCTACGAGCAGTACTTC,CASSIQGTGGPYEQYF,TRBJ2-7,16,.,TRBD1,TRBV19
TGTGCCAGCATCCCAAAAGCGGGAGGGCCAGCGGGGGAGCAGTACTTC,CASIPKAGGPAGEQYF,TRBJ2-7,16,.,TRBD2,TRBV6-2/TRBV6-3
TGTGCCAGCTCACCGGGATGGCAGGGGGCCTCAAGGACTGAAGCTTTCTTT,CASSPGWQGASRTEAFF,TRBJ1-1,17,.,TRBD1,TRBV18
TGTGCCACCCGCCCCGACAGTAGTGACACTGAAGCTTTCTTT,CATRPDSSDTEAFF,TRBJ1-1,14,.,.,TRBV10-3
TGTGCCAGCAGTTCCACAGGGGGGAACACTGAAGCTTTCTTT,CASSSTGGNTEAFF,TRBJ1-1,14,.,TRBD1,TRBV6-6
TGTGCCAGCAGCTTGGGTTCTAGCGGGTCCAGCTCCTACAATGAGCAGTTCTTC,CASSLGSSGSSSYNEQFF,TRBJ2-1,18,.,TRBD2,TRBV5-4
TGTGCCAGTAGTATCGCAGGATCGAACACTGAAGCTTTCTTT,CASSIAGSNTEAFF,TRBJ1-1,14,few,.,TRBV19
TGTGCCAGCAGTGAATTCCTAGCGGGAACGGCCGGGGAGCTGTTTTTT,CASSEFLAGTAGELFF,TRBJ2-2,16,.,TRBD2,TRBV2
TGTGCCAGCAGCTTAGGGCGACATCAGAACTATGGCTACACCTTC,CASSLGRHQNYGYTF,TRBJ1-2,15,.,.,TRBV11-3
TGTGCCACCAGCAGAGATGGGACTAGCGGGGGCAATGAGCAGTTCTTC,CATSRDGTSGGNEQFF,TRBJ2-1,16,.,TRBD2,TRBV15
TGTGCCAGCAGTTCCGGAGGAGGGGGCGTTTACGAGCAGTACTTC,CASSSGGGGVYEQYF,TRBJ2-7,15,.,.,TRBV5-6
TGTGCCAGCAGCAAAGGAACTAGCGGGAGTTCGGATACGCAGTATTTT,CASSKGTSGSSDTQYF,TRBJ2-3,16,.,.,TRBV21-1